Included here is one TCR beta chain sequence, with context. Its antigen is unknown. Base qualities are not provided; no much larger clone lies one nucleotide away. The data derive from a study of blood T cells in healthy people across ages (dated by TCRdb to between 2014 and 2016). For the wider study: In model experiments, roughly one uniquely barcoded TCR beta cDNA molecule per two T cells was captured by template switching. Age-related changes in TCR beta repertoire diversity were measured in the study by deep sequencing normalized with unique cDNA molecular identifiers. Four age groups were formed from the donors: young (average approximately 15 years), middle-aged (approximately 42), aged (around 68) and long-lived (more than 75). To avoid experimental bias, donors of different ages were spread randomly across the sequencing lanes. Two additional independent replicas of 1 million unique cDNA reads from the same blood draw were analyzed for two donors (one aged 18 to 30 and one aged 80 or older).

Library method: 5' RACE. Sequencing relied on an Illumina HiSeq 2500. A second PCR of about 6 to 11 cycles was performed with a sample-barcoded 5' primer and a J-beta primer mix. A template-switch 5' adaptor carrying 12 random nucleotides introduced a unique molecular identifier onto each TCR beta cDNA molecule. Each sample yielded at least 2.5 million CDR3-containing paired-end reads. The Mint cDNA synthesis kit, primed by a TRBC-specific oligonucleotide, was used to synthesize first-strand cDNA from all RNA. Following uracil-DNA glycosylase treatment, all cDNA underwent a first 18-cycle PCR with the universal primers M1SS and BC2_uni_R. In the source study's methods: For normalization, 1 million high-quality reads were randomly selected from each sample, with every read carrying a distinct molecular identifier. Reads with shared molecular identifiers were discarded instead of being binned into consensus sequences. MiTCR, run with a Q25 quality threshold and the strictest error-elimination algorithm, handled CDR3 identification, clonotype clustering and error correction. A nonparametric unseen species model with Euler transformation was used to estimate lower-bound total TCR beta diversity. TCRdb reanalyzed the raw reads on its own, using fastp at Q25 for trimming and MiXCR for clone calling, and kept in-frame beta chains. Each record represents a unique CDR3 protein, reported with the most common genes and DNA among its rows. The V and J calls and clone size are TCRdb's, not the authors'. The sample includes roughly 800,000 distinct CDR3 sequences, with 58% observed a single time. In total, the top ten clones hold roughly 22% of the sample.

Study-wide conclusions, independent of this receptor: A strong correlation was found between observed TCR beta diversity and the percentage of naive T cells measured by flow cytometry. Observed TCR beta diversity per million T cells fell roughly linearly with age, and a significant reduction was already apparent by age approximately 41. Estimates of total diversity based on one million sequenced T cells were regarded as lower bounds and as underestimates. Bulk unsorted PBMC profiling prevented conclusive comparison of naive and antigen-experienced compartments. Because the CMV infection status of the donors was unknown, age-related changes in expanded clonotypes may potentially have been confounded. Compared with the aged group, the long-lived group had more naive CD4+ T cells, fewer expanded clones and increased TCR diversity, suggesting age selection.

Trimming costs V 6 bases and J 8 bases, and their ends lie 11 bases apart. The CDR3 holds 13 amino acids from the cysteine to the phenylalanine. The DNA shown is the 39-base CDR3, in frame from base 1. The CDR1 and CDR2 encoded by the germline V gene are MGHDK and SYGVNS. The approximately 41 donors, aged about 6 to 95 years, were systemically healthy Caucasian individuals from Russia. Each donor gave 8 to 10 milliliters of peripheral blood, collected into EDTA-treated Vacutainer tubes. PBMCs were isolated by Ficoll-Paque density-gradient centrifugation, with at least 7 million obtained per sample. Total RNA, at least 6 micrograms per sample, was extracted from PBMCs with Trizol reagent. For every donor, an aliquot of PBMCs went through flow cytometry to measure the percentages of naive CD45RAhigh/CD27high T cells.

Material for sequencing was blood. This TCR derives from a young man in good health. Rearrangement joined TRBV25-1 to TRBJ1-6, with no confidently assigned D gene. The DNA sequence follows: TGTGCCAGCAGGCCCCTCCTGGATTCACCCCTCCACTTT. It encodes CASRPLLDSPLHF.